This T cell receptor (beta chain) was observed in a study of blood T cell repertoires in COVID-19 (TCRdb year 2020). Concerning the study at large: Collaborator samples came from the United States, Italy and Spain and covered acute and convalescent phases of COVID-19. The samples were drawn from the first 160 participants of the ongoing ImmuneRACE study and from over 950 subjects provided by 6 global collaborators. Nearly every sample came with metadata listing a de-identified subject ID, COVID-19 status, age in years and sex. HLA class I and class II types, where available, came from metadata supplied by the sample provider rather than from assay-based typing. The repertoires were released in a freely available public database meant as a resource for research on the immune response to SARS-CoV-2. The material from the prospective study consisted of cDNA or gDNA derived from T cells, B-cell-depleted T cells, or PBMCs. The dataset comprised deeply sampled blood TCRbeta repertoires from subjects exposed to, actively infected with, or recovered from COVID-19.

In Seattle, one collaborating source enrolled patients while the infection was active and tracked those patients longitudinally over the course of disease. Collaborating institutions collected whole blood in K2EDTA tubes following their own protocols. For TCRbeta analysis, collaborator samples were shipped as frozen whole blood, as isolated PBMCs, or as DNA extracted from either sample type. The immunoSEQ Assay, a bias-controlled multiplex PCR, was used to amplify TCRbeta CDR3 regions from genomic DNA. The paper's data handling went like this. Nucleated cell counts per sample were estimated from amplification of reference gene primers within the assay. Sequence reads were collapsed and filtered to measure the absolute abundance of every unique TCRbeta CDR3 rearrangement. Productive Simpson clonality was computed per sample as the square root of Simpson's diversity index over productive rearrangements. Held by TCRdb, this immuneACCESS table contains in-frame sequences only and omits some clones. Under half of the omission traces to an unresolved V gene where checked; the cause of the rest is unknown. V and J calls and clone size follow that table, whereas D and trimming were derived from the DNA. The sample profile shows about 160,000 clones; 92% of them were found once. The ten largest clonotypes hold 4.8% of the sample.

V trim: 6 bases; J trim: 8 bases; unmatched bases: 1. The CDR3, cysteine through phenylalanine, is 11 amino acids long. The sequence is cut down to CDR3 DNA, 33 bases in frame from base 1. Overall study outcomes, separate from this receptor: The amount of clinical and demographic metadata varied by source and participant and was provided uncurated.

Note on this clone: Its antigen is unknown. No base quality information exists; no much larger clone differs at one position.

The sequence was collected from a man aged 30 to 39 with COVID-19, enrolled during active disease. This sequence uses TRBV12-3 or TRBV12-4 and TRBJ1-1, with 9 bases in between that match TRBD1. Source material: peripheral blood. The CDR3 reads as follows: CASRGQGEAFF. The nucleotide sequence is TGTGCCAGCAGGGGACAGGGAGAAGCTTTCTTT.